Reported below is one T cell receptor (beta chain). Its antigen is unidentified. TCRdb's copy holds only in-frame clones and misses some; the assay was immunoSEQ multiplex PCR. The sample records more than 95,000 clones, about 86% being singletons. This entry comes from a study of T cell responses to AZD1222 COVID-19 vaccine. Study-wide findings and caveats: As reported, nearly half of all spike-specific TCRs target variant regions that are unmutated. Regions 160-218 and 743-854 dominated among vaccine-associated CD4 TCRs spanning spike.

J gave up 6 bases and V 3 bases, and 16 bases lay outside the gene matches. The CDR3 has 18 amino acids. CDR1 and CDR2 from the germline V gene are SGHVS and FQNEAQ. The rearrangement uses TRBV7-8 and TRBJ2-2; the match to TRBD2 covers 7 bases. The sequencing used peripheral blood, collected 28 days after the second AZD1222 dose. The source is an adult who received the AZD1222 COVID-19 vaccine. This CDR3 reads CASSFVMLGAREAGELFF. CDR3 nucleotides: TGTGCCAGCAGCTTTGTAATGTTAGGGGCCCGGGAGGCCGGGGAGCTGTTTTTT.